Below, 5 T cell receptor beta chains from the same sample are listed, as sequenced in a study of T cells in Graves' hyperthyroidism and ophthalmopathy. Amplified TCR beta CDR3 regions came from RNA transcripts. A set of HTBI primers served as the primers for a first-round RT-PCR of the TCR CDR3. TCRdb independently ran MiXCR on the multiplex PCR reads; one entry per CDR3 protein. The sample lists around 380,000 distinct CDR3 sequences; around an eighth were seen once. The sequencing input was blood. These receptors were collected from a man aged 25-45 years with Graves' hyperthyroidism that later progressed to Graves' ophthalmopathy.

This clonotype appeared a few times. V gene TRBV20-1 combines with J gene TRBJ1-2, with D maybe TRBD1 (5 bases). Trimming pared 3 bases from V and 5 bases from J, leaving 10 bases between. CDR1 and CDR2 (germline): DFQATT, SNEGSKA (reference sequence). The CDR3 consists of 12 residues. The CDR3 coding sequence is TGCAGTGCTAGTAGGCAGGGTTATGGCTACACCTTC. It codes for CSASRQGYGYTF.

The rearrangement uses TRBV4-1 and TRBJ2-2; D remains ambiguous. The germline V gene encodes CDR1 MGHRA and CDR2 YSYEKL. The V end lost 0 bases, the J end lost 3 bases, and 11 bases lay between the germline ends. The CDR3 spans 16 residues. In nucleotides, the CDR3 is TGCGCCAGCAGCCAAGAGGGATGGAAGGACACCGGGGAGCTGTTTTTT. This translates into CASSQEGWKDTGELFF.

This clonotype has ten or more counts. The chain employs TRBV6-5 and TRBJ1-6; D is unresolved. Germline V gene data show CDR1 as MNHEY and CDR2 as SVGAGI. Deletions cut 0 bases from V and 8 bases from J, with 11 bases between. The CDR3 is 15 amino acids. DNA for the CDR3: TGTGCCAGCAGTTACTCTTGGGGTCGTTATTCACCCCTCCACTTT. Amino acids: CASSYSWGRYSPLHF.

A note on this clonotype: This may stem from a read error, because a much larger clone lies one nucleotide away. The chain has TRBV15 and TRBJ1-4; 7 bases agree with TRBD1. CDR1 and CDR2 from the germline V gene are LNHNV and YYDKDF (reference sequence). The CDR3 runs to 16 residues. Trimming cost V 5 bases and J 6 bases; bases outside gene matches: 12. CDR3 in DNA: TGTGCCACCAGCGATGATGTGGGGACAGTACATGAAAAACTGTTTTTT. Protein sequence: CATSDDVGTVHEKLFF.

This clonotype was detected a few times. The V gene is TRBV6-2 or TRBV6-3, the J gene TRBJ1-5; TRBD1 is a possible D gene (5 bases). This CDR3 has 15 amino acids. Between the trimmed V and J ends, which lost 8 bases and 4 bases, there was a span of 18 bases. Germline CDR1 is MNHEY and CDR2 is SVGEGT. CDR3 nucleotide sequence: TGTGCCAGCCCCCCTGTGGGGGGTGGGAATCAGCCCCAGCATTTT. Translating it yields CASPPVGGGNQPQHF.